Below are 10 T cell receptor beta chains sequenced from a single sample in a study of vaccination and CD4 T cells after COVID-19. Their recognized antigens are unknown. The treatment was: roughly nine-day PBMC culture with coronavirus spike peptide pools or control peptides (ViraFEST assay). The collection of CD4+ T cells from the unexposed donor took place before the COVID-19 pandemic (2011-2018). With the Oncomine TCR Beta short-read assay, DNA from cultured CD4+ T cells was sequenced. Cultured CD4+ T cells were the source of extracted genomic DNA. MiXCR, applied by TCRdb to the PCR reads, yields one record per CDR3 protein. Of several thousand distinct CDR3 sequences in the sample, 25% to 40% were seen once. Sequenced material: CD4+ T cells from blood, cultured in vitro. All receptors come from a human donor in good health.

The chain recombines TRBV28 with TRBJ1-2; weak D call: TRBD1 (5 bases). The CDR3 runs to 13 residues. Germline V gene lookup returns CDR1 MDHEN and CDR2 SYDVKM. Trimming took off 6 bases at V and 3 bases at J, with 11 bases between the two ends. The chain's CDR3 is CASSPGLDYGYTF. The CDR3, as DNA: TGTGCCAGCAGCCCAGGGTTGGACTATGGCTACACCTTC.

This clonotype turned up a few times. The gene calls are TRBV4-1 and TRBJ1-1; 10 bases match TRBD1. Germline-derived CDR1 and CDR2 are MGHRA and YSYEKL. CDR3 length: 16 residues. After removal of 0 bases from V and 6 bases from J, the junction contained 7 bases not matched to a gene. The DNA for the CDR3 is TGCGCCAGCAGCCAAGAGGACAGGGGGGGGATGGCTGAAGCTTTCTTT. Translated: CASSQEDRGGMAEAFF.

This clonotype was seen a handful of times. The V call is TRBV11-3, the J call TRBJ2-2; TRBD1 agrees at 7 bases. J lost 5 bases, V lost 2 bases, and 5 bases had no gene match. The germline V gene encodes CDR1 SGHNT and CDR2 YENEEA. The CDR3 is 15 residues long. The CDR3 DNA sequence: TGTGCCAGCAGCTTAACAGGGGTCGGGACCGGGGAGCTGTTTTTT. Amino acid sequence: CASSLTGVGTGELFF.

CDR3 loop: CASSIQGAVNTEAFF. DNA of the CDR3: TGTGCCAGTAGTATACAGGGGGCCGTGAACACTGAAGCTTTCTTT. The chain is built from TRBV19 and TRBJ1-1; 8 bases fit TRBD1. The CDR3 contains 15 residues. With V trimmed by 2 bases and J by 0 bases, 2 bases remained unmatched. Germline V CDR1 and CDR2: LNHDA, SQIVND (reference sequence).

This chain joins TRBV29-1 and TRBJ1-1; D unclear. Looked up from germline, CDR1 is SQVTM and CDR2 is ANQGSEA. Trimming left V 4 bases short and J 1 base short, with 13 bases between. The CDR3 sequence is 14 residues long. The CDR3 region has the DNA TGCAGCGTTGCCGGACGCCAATCGAACACTGAAGCTTTCTTT. Protein: CSVAGRQSNTEAFF.

V usage is TRBV5-1 and J usage is TRBJ1-5, with D unclear. Trimming cost V 0 bases and J 0 bases, with 7 bases left between them. The CDR3 covers 15 residues. Germline V gene lookup returns CDR1 SGHRS and CDR2 YFSETQ. This CDR3 reads CASSLVGASNQPQHF. As DNA, the CDR3 is TGCGCCAGCAGCTTGGTCGGCGCTAGCAATCAGCCCCAGCATTTT.

This clonotype was seen once. One end of the junction varies from germline; a read error may be responsible. The gene calls are TRBV28 and TRBJ2-2; TRBD2 is a possible D gene (5 bases). The germline CDR1 and CDR2 sequences are MDHEN and SYDVKM. The CDR3 runs 12 residues. The CDR3 sequence: CASSPAVGEMFF. The CDR3 DNA sequence: TGTGCCAGCAGCCCAGCGGTTGGGGAGATGTTTTTT.

Note on this clonotype: This may come from a read error, since a much larger clone is one base off. No conserved phenylalanine or tryptophan is present at the end of the CDR3, so a read error is the likely explanation. The V gene is TRBV7-2, the J gene TRBJ2-2; D gene ambiguous. V was shortened by 1 base and J by 4 bases, with 7 bases between the two germline ends. Germline lookup yields CDR1 SGHTA and CDR2 FQGNSA. The CDR3 totals 14 residues. The CDR3 nucleotides are TGTGCCAGCAGCTTAGGGCGGCCCACCGGGGAGCTGTTTCTT. It encodes CASSLGRPTGELFL.

Within the sample, this clonotype is medium-sized. The genes are TRBV6-5 and TRBJ1-5; D not certain. The V end was cut by 0 bases, the J end by 3 bases, with 3 bases between. CDR3 length equals 13 residues. Germline lookup yields CDR1 MNHEY and CDR2 SVGAGI. The CDR3 DNA follows: TGTGCCAGCAGTTACTCCCCCAATCAGCCCCAGCATTTT. It yields the protein CASSYSPNQPQHF.

This clonotype appeared a few times. The chain is built from TRBV20-1 and TRBJ1-3; D is ambiguous. V was cut by 3 bases and J by 0 bases, with 9 bases left in between. The CDR3 contains 14 residues. CDR1 and CDR2 (germline): DFQATT, SNEGSKA (reference sequence). The chain's CDR3 is CSASDGDSGNTIYF. DNA for the CDR3: TGCAGTGCTAGTGACGGGGACTCTGGAAACACCATATATTTT.